This TCR beta chain was obtained from a study of beta chain features in type 1 diabetes. Study-level results: VDJ junctions in type 1 diabetes patients carried more deletions and fewer insertions.

The entirety of the isolated RNA underwent reverse transcription, so expressed TCRB transcripts were sequenced. This table comes from immunoSEQ multiplex PCR, and its TCRdb copy is limited to in-frame clones, with some not included. The repertoire holds 130,000 to 150,000 clones, roughly 53% seen once, with around 0.43% in the top ten. This clone was counted between two and nine times. Antigen unknown. This TCR derives from a man between 18 and 35 years old in good health. The specimen was Tregs from blood.

CDR3 DNA: TGCGCCAGCAGCTTGCTGGGGACAGACCAAGAGACCCAGTACTTC. The encoded protein is CASSLLGTDQETQYF. The rearrangement links TRBV5-1 to TRBJ2-5, with 7 nucleotides matching TRBD1. Unmatched junction bases numbered 3, after V lost 1 base and J lost 0 bases. CDR1 SGHRS and CDR2 YFSETQ come from the germline V gene. This CDR3 contains 15 residues.